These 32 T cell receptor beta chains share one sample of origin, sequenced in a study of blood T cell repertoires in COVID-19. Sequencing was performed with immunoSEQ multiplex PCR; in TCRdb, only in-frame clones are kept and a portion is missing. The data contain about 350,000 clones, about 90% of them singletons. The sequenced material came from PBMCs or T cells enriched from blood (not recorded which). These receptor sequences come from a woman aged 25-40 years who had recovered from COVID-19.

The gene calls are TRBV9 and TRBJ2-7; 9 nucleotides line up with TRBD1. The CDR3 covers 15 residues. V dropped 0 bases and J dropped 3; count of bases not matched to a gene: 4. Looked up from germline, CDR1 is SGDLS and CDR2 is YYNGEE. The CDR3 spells CASSVGGDRDYEQYF. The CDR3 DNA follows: TGTGCCAGCAGCGTAGGCGGGGACAGGGACTACGAGCAGTACTTC.

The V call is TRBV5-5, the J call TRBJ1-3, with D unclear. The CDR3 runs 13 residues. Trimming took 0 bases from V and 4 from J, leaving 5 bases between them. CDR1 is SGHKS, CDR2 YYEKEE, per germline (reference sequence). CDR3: CASSLVLGNTIYF. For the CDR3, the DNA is TGTGCCAGCAGCTTGGTCCTCGGAAACACCATATATTTT.

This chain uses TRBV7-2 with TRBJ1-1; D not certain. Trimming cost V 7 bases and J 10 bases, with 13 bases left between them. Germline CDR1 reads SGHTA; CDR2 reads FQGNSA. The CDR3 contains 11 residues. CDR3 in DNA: TGTGCCAGCACCTCAGGACTAGTAGCTTTCTTT. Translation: CASTSGLVAFF.

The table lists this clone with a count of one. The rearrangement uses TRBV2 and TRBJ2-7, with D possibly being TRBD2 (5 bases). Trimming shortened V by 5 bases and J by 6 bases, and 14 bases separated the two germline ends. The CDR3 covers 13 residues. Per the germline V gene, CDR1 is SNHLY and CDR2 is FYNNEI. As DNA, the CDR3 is TGTGCCAGCAGTACTTACGGGGAGTCCGAGCAGTACTTC. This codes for CASSTYGESEQYF.

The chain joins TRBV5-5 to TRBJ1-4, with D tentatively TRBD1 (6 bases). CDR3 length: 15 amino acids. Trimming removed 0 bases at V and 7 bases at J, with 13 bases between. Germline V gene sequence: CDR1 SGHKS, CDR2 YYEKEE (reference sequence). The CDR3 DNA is TGTGCCAGCAGCTTGGAGGACAGTGGGCTTGAAAAACTGTTTTTT. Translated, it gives CASSLEDSGLEKLFF.

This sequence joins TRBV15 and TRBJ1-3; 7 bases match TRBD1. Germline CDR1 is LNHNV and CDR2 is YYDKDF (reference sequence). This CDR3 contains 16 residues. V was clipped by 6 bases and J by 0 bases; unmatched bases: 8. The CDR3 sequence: CATRPRGYYSGNTIYF. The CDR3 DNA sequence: TGTGCCACCAGACCCAGGGGGTACTACTCTGGAAACACCATATATTTT.

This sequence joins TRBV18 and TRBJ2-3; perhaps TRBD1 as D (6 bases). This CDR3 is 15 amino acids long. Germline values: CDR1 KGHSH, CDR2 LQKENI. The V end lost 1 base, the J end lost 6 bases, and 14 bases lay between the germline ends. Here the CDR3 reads CASSPQQGVADTQYF. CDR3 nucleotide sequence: TGTGCCAGCTCACCACAACAGGGAGTAGCTGATACGCAGTATTTT.

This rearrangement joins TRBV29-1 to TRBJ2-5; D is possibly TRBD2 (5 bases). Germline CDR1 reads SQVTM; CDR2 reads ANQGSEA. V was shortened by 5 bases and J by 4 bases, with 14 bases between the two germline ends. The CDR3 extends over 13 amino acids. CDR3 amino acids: CSVTARGGETQYF. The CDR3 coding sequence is TGCAGCGTTACCGCTCGGGGTGGAGAGACCCAGTACTTC.

The CDR3 protein is CASSRQGGTDTQYF. In DNA, the CDR3 is TGTGCCAGCAGTCGACAGGGCGGCACAGATACGCAGTATTTT. This chain uses TRBV2 with TRBJ2-3; TRBD1 agrees at 7 bases. V was clipped by 5 bases and J by 1 base; unmatched bases: 3. The CDR3 length is 14 residues. Germline CDR1 is SNHLY and CDR2 is FYNNEI.

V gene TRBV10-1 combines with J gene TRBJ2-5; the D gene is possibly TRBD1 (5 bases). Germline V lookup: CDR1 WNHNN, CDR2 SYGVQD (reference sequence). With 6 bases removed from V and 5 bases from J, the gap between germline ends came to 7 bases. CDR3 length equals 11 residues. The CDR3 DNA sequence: TGCGCCAGCAGGGGGCCTGAGACCCAGTACTTC. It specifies CASRGPETQYF.

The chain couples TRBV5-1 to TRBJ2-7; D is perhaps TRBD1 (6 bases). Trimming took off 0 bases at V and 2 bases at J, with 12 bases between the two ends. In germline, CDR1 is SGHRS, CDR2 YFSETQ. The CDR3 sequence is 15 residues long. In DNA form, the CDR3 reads TGCGCCAGCAGCTTGGGTTCTGGGGGCCCCTACGAGCAGTACTTC. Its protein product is CASSLGSGGPYEQYF.

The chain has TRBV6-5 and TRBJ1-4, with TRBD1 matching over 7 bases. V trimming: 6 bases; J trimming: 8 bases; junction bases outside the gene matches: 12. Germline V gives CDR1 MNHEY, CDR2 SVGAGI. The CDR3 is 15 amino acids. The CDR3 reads CASRQTRQGWEKLFF. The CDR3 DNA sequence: TGTGCCAGCAGACAGACCCGACAGGGCTGGGAAAAACTGTTTTTT.

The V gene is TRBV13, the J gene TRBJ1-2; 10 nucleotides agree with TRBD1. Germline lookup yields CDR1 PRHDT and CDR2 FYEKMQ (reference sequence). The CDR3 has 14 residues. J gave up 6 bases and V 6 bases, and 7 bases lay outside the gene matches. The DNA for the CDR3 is TGTGCCAGCAGTTCAACCGGGACAGGGGATGGCTACACCTTC. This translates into CASSSTGTGDGYTF.

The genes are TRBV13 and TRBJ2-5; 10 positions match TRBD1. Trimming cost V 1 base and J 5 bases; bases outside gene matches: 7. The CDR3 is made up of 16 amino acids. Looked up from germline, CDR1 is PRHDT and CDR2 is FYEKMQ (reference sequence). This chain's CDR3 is CASSLDRQGASETQYF. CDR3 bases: TGTGCCAGCAGCTTAGATAGACAGGGGGCGTCGGAGACCCAGTACTTC.

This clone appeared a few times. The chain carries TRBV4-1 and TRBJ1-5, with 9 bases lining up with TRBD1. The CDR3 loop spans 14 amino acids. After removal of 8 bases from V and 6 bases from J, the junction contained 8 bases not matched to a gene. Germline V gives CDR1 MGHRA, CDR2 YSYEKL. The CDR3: CASGRDRAVQPQHF. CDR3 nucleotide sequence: TGCGCCAGCGGCCGGGACAGGGCCGTTCAGCCCCAGCATTTT.

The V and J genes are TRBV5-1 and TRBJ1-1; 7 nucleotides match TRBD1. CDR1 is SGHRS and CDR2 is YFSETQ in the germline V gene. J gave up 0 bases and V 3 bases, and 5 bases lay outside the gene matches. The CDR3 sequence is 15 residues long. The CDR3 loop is CASSWTGPMNTEAFF. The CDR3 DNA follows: TGCGCCAGCAGCTGGACAGGACCTATGAACACTGAAGCTTTCTTT. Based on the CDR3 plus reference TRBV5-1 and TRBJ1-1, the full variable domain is KAGVTQTPRYLIKTRGQQVTLSCSPISGHRSVSWYQQTPGQGLQFLFEYFSETQRNKGNFPGRFSGRQFSNSRSEMNVSTLELGDSALYLCASSWTGPMNTEAFFGQGTRLTVV.

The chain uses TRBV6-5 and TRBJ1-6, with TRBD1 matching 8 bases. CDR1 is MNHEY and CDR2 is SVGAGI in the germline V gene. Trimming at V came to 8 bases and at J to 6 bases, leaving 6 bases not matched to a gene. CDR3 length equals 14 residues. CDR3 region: CASQTDRGNSPLHF. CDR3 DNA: TGTGCCAGCCAAACCGACAGGGGTAATTCACCCCTCCACTTT.

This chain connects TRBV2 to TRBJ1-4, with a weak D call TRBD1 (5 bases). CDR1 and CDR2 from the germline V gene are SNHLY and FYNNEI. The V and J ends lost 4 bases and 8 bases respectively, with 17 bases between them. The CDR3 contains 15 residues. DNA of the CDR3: TGTGCCAGCAGTGCCCAGGGAGGGGACTGGGAAAAACTGTTTTTT. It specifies CASSAQGGDWEKLFF.

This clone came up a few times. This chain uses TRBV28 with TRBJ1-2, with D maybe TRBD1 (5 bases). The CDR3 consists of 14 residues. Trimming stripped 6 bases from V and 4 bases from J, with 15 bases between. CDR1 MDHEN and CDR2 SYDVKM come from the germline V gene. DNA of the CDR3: TGTGCCAGCAGAAATGGCAGGGAGGTCTATGGCTACACCTTC. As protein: CASRNGREVYGYTF.

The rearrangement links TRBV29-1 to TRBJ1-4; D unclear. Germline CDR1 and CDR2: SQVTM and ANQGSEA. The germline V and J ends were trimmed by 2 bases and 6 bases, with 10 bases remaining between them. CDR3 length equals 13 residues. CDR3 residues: CSVESTEDEKLFF. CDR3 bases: TGCAGCGTTGAATCAACCGAGGATGAAAAACTGTTTTTT.

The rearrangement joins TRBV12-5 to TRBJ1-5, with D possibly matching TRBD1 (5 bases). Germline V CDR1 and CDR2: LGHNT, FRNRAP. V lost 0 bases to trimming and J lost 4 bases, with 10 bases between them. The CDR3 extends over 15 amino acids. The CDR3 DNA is TGTGCTAGTGGTTTGGTAGAATCAGGGAATCAGCCCCAGCATTTT. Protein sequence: CASGLVESGNQPQHF.

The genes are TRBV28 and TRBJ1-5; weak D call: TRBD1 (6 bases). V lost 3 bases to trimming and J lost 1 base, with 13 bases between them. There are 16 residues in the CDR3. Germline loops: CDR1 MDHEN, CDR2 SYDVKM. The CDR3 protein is CASSFRGGASNQPQHF. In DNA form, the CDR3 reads TGTGCCAGCAGTTTTAGGGGGGGCGCGAGCAATCAGCCCCAGCATTTT.

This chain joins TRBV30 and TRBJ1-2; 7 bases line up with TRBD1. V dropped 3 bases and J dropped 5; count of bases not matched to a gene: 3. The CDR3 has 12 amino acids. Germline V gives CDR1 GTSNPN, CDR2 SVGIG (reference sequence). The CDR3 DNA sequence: TGTGCCTGGAGCCAGGGGGAGTATGGCTACACCTTC. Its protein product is CAWSQGEYGYTF. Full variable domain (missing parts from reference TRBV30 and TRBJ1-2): SQTIHQWPATLVQPVGSPLSLECTVEGTSNPNLYWYRQAAGRGLQLLFYSVGIGQISSEVPQNLSASRPQDRQFILSSKKLLLSDSGFYLCAWSQGEYGYTFGSGTRLTVV.

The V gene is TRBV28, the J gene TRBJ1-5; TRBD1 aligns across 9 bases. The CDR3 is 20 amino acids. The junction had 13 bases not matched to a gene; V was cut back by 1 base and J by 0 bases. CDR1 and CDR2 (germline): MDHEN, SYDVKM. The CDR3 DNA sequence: TGTGCCAGCAGTTTATTTAGGTGGACAGGGGCCCCAGATAGCAATCAGCCCCAGCATTTT. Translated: CASSLFRWTGAPDSNQPQHF.

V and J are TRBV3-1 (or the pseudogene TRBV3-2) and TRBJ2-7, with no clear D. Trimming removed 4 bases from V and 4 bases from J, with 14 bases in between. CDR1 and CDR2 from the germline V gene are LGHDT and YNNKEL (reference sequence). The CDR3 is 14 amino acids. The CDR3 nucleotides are TGTGCCAGCAGCCTTCGTCGAGGAAATTACGAGCAGTACTTC. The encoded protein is CASSLRRGNYEQYF.

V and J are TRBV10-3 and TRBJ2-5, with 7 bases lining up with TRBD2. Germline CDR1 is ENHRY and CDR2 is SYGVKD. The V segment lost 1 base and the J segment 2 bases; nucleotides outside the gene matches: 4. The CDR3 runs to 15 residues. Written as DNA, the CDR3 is TGTGCCATCAGTGAGTATCAGCGGGGACAAGAGACCCAGTACTTC. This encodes CAISEYQRGQETQYF.

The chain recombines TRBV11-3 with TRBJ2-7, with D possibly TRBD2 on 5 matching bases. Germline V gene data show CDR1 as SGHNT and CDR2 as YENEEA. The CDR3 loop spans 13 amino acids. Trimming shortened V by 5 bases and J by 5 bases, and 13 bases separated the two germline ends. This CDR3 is CASSPNPGNEQYF. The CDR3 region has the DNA TGTGCCAGCAGCCCAAACCCGGGGAACGAGCAGTACTTC. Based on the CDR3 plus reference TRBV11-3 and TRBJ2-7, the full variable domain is EAGVVQSPRYKIIEKKQPVAFWCNPISGHNTLYWYLQNLGQGPELLIRYENEEAVDDSQLPKDRFSAERLKGVDSTLKIQPAELGDSAVYLCASSPNPGNEQYFGPGTRLTVT.

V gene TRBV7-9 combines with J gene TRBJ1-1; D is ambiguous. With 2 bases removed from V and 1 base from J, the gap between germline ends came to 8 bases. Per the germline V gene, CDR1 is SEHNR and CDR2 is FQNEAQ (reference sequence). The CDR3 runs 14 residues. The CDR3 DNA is TGTGCCAGCAGCTTACTATCAGGGAACACTGAAGCTTTCTTT. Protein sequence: CASSLLSGNTEAFF.

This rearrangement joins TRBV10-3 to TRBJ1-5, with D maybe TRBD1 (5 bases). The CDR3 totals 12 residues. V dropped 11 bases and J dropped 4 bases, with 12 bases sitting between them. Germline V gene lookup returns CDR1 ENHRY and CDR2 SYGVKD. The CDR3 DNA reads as TGTGCCTCGGGGGAGGATAATCAGCCCCAGCATTTT. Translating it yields CASGEDNQPQHF.

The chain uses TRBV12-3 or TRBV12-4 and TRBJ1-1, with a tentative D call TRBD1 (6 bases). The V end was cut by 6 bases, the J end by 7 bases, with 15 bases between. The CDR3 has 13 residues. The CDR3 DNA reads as TGTGCCAGCAGAGCGGTACAGGGTGGTGAAGCTTTCTTT. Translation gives CASRAVQGGEAFF.

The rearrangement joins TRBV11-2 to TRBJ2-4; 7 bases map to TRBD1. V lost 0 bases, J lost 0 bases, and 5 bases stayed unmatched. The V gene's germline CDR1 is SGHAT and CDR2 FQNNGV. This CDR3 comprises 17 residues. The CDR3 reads CASSLDGTVLAKNIQYF. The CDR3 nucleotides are TGTGCCAGCAGCTTAGACGGGACAGTACTAGCCAAAAACATTCAGTACTTC. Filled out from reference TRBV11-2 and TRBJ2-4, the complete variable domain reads EAGVAQSPRYKIIEKRQSVAFWCNPISGHATLYWYQQILGQGPKLLIQFQNNGVVDDSQLPKDRFSAERLKGVDSTLKIQPAKLEDSAVYLCASSLDGTVLAKNIQYFGAGTRLSVL.

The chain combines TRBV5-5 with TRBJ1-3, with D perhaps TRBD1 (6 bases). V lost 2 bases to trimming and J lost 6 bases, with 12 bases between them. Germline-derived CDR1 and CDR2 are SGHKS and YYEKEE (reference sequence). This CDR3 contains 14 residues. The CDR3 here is CASSFSGQENTIYF. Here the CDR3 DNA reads TGTGCCAGCAGCTTTTCGGGACAAGAAAACACCATATATTTT.